Shown below are 2 T cell receptor beta chains from a single sample sequenced in a study of molecular identifiers for immune sequencing clone quantification. TCRdb reprocessed the PCR reads with MiXCR, giving one entry per CDR3 protein. The repertoire holds 400,000 to 600,000 distinct CDR3 sequences, with roughly 26% as singletons. Material for sequencing was naive CD8+ T cells from blood, with Jurkat cell RNA spiked in. The subset is: FACS-sorted CD8+CD4-CCR7+CD45RA+ naive T cells. Receptor source: a human donor in good health. Some libraries in this study had Jurkat cell RNA spiked in.

A note on this clonotype: A much larger clonotype is one base distant, so this may be a read error. In nucleotides, the CDR3 is TGTGCCAGCAGGAGCCGGGCCCCCACAGATACGCAGTATTTT. Translation gives CASRSRAPTDTQYF. The genes are TRBV7-9 and TRBJ2-3; D not certain. Per the germline V gene, CDR1 is SEHNR and CDR2 is FQNEAQ (reference sequence). The CDR3 totals 14 residues. The germline V and J ends were trimmed by 6 bases and 2 bases, with 12 bases remaining between them.

With respect to this clonotype: A read error may explain this, as a much larger clone is one base away. This rearrangement joins TRBV19 to TRBJ2-7, with 9 bases identical to TRBD1. Trimming at V came to 9 bases and at J to 6 bases, leaving 15 bases not matched to a gene. The CDR3 runs 15 residues. Germline CDR1 is LNHDA and CDR2 is SQIVND (reference sequence). CDR3 in amino acids: CARSRPGQGFSEQYF. The CDR3 coding sequence is TGTGCCAGAAGTCGACCGGGACAGGGTTTTTCCGAGCAGTACTTC.